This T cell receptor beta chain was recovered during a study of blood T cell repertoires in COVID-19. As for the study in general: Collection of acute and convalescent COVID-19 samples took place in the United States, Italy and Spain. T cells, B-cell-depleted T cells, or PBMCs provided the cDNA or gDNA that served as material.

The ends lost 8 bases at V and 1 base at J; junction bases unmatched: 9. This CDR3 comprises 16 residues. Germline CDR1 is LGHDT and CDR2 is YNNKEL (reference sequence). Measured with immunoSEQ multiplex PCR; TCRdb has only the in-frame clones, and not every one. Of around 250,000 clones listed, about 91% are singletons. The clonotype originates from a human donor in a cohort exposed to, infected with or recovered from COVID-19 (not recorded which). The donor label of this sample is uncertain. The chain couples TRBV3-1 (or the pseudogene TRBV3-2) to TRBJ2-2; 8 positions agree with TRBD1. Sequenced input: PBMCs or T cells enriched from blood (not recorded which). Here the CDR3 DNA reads TGTGCCAGCCTGTCAGGAGACAGGGGGAACACCGGGGAGCTGTTTTTT. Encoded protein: CASLSGDRGNTGELFF.